This TCR beta chain was sequenced in a study of radiotherapy plus CTLA-4 blockade in lung cancer. About the study: Disease control was present in 30% to 40% of patients, and objective responses in about 19%.

The protocol was immunoSEQ multiplex PCR, while the TCRdb copy is restricted to in-frame clones and leaves out a portion. Counted here are approximately 100,000 clones, under 90% occurring once; the ten biggest clones make up about 2.2%. The CDR3 contains 17 residues. V shed 0 bases, J shed 3 bases, and the junction held 7 bases outside the gene matches. The germline V gene has CDR1 ENHRY and CDR2 SYGVKD. This clonotype originated in a human donor with non-small cell lung cancer that progressed on radiotherapy plus ipilimumab. Some clones in this sample may be carry-over from other donors' samples. This chain links TRBV10-3 with TRBJ2-7; 11 nucleotides agree with TRBD1. The source was peripheral blood, collected from a patient treated with radiotherapy plus ipilimumab. CDR3 region: CAISESGTGGGNYEQYF. CDR3 bases: TGTGCCATCAGTGAGTCCGGGACAGGGGGAGGTAACTACGAGCAGTACTTC.